Given below is one TCR beta chain in context. This clone was seen just once. The specificity of this receptor is unknown. The record has no base qualities; no much larger clone is one base away. The entry originates in a study of blood T cell repertoires in COVID-19 (dated by TCRdb to the early 2020s). About the full investigation: The collaborator samples originated in the United States, Italy and Spain and spanned the acute and convalescent phases of COVID-19. The repertoires were made available in a free public database intended to serve as a resource for research on the immune response to SARS-CoV-2. The dataset comprised deeply sampled blood TCRbeta repertoires from subjects exposed to, actively infected with, or recovered from COVID-19. Where available, HLA class I and class II types were taken from metadata supplied by the sample provider and were not determined by assay-based typing. Samples came from the ongoing ImmuneRACE study (first 160 participants) plus 1,254 subjects from 6 global collaborators. A de-identified subject ID, COVID-19 status, age in years and sex were almost always included in the sample metadata. The prospective study material was composed of cDNA or gDNA derived from T cells, B-cell-depleted T cells, or PBMCs.

Participants in the prospective study were aged roughly 18 to 95 years, lived in 20 to 25 United States geographic areas, and enrolled through a virtual design. In the prospective study, participants were assigned to cohorts based on the clinical history participants reported in a screening survey and a study questionnaire. Mobile phlebotomists in the prospective study collected whole blood, serum and a nasopharyngeal or oropharyngeal swab from every participant. Participants in the prospective study had the option to provide additional blood draws and questionnaires over an approximately two-month period. Prospective study blood samples were shipped either frozen or at room temperature before DNA extraction. V is cut back by 10 bases and J by 0 bases, with 6 bases in the junction unmatched. In the germline V gene, CDR1 corresponds to ENHRY and CDR2 to SYGVKD. Measured from the cysteine to the valine, the CDR3 is 14 residues long. The read is trimmed to its CDR3 DNA, 42 bases read in frame from base 1.

The immunoSEQ Assay, a bias-controlled multiplex PCR, was used to amplify TCRbeta CDR3 regions from genomic DNA. As for how the authors treated the data: Nucleated cell counts per sample were estimated from amplification of reference gene primers within the assay. To quantify the absolute abundance of each unique TCRbeta CDR3 rearrangement, sequence reads were collapsed and filtered. Productive Simpson clonality was computed per sample as the square root of Simpson's diversity index over productive rearrangements. The immuneACCESS repertoire file appears here via TCRdb, limited to in-frame rearrangements. These files lack a portion of the clones; in checked studies, under half of the deficit traces to unresolved V genes, and the cause of the others is not known. V, J and clone size reflect that table, while D and trimming were determined from the DNA. The sample table records tens of thousands of clones; 80% to 90% of these occur just once. The ten largest clonotypes hold 3.5% to 4% of the sample.

The paper as a whole reports these results and caveats: Clinical and demographic metadata were provided uncurated, with the amount varying by source and participant.

This clonotype originated in a woman aged 40 to 50 with acute COVID-19. The chain was built from TRBV10-3 and TRBJ2-7; 10 bases in the middle match TRBD1. Sequencing was done on a sample of PBMCs or T cells enriched from blood (not recorded which). For the CDR3, the sequence is CATGQGESSYEQYV. In nucleotide form, the sequence is TGTGCCACCGGACAGGGGGAAAGCTCCTACGAGCAGTACGTC.